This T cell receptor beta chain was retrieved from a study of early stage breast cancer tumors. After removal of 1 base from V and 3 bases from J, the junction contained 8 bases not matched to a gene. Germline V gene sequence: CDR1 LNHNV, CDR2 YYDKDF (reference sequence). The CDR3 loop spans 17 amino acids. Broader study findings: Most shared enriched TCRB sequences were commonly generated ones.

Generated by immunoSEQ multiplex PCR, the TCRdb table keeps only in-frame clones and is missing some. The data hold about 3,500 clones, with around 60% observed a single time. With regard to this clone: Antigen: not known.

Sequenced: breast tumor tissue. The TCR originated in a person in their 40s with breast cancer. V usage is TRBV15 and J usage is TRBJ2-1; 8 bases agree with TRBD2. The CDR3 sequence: CATSRGCPSGGYNEQFF. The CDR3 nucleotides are TGTGCCACCAGCAGAGGATGCCCCAGCGGGGGCTACAATGAGCAGTTCTTC.